One and the same sample provided the 11 T cell receptor beta chains below, sequenced in a study of neoadjuvant anti-PD-1 for oral cavity cancer. Regarding time point: after neoadjuvant nivolumab, at surgical resection. TCRdb's table, derived via immunoSEQ multiplex PCR, lists solely in-frame clones and lacks some. The table shows 8,000 to 10,000 clones, with less than 75% occurring only once. Here the sequenced sample was PBMCs, taken after nivolumab (anti-PD-1) treatment. These receptors all stem from a person aged 35 to 85 with oral cavity squamous cell carcinoma.

This chain uses TRBV11-2 with TRBJ2-7, with no clear D. Trimming took 5 bases from V and 5 from J, leaving 7 bases between them. CDR1 and CDR2 from the germline V gene are SGHAT and FQNNGV. The CDR3 consists of 11 residues. CDR3 bases: TGTGCCAGCAGCCTTAGGAACGAGCAGTACTTC. This codes for CASSLRNEQYF.

This clone was detected a few times. The gene calls are TRBV18 and TRBJ2-1; TRBD1 matches 12 bases. V shed 3 bases and J 7 bases; nucleotides not matched to a gene: 4. Per germline, CDR1 KGHSH and CDR2 LQKENI. The CDR3 has 15 amino acids. The chain's CDR3 is CASSPGQGAKNEQFF. Written as DNA, the CDR3 is TGTGCCAGCTCACCGGGACAGGGGGCGAAGAATGAGCAGTTCTTC.

This clone was found a few times. The chain carries TRBV18 and TRBJ2-7, with D uncertain. The CDR3 contains 12 residues. Trimming left V 1 base short and J 5 bases short, with 6 bases between. Germline V CDR1 and CDR2: KGHSH, LQKENI. The CDR3 protein is CASSPQPNEQYF. In DNA form, the CDR3 reads TGTGCCAGCTCACCACAGCCCAACGAGCAGTACTTC.

This clone was counted between two and nine times. Written as DNA, the CDR3 is TGTGCCAGCAGCACCCCAGGACAGGGAAACACCATATATTTT. Translation: CASSTPGQGNTIYF. The chain employs TRBV7-9 and TRBJ1-3, with D possibly being TRBD1 (6 bases). The V and J ends lost 5 bases and 4 bases respectively, with 12 bases between them. The CDR3 runs to 14 residues. Germline V gene lookup returns CDR1 SEHNR and CDR2 FQNEAQ (reference sequence). The full variable domain, with the rest looked up from reference TRBV7-9 and TRBJ1-3, is DTGVSQNPRHKITKRGQNVTFRCDPISEHNRLYWYRQTLGQGPEFLTYFQNEAQLEKSRLLSDRFSAERPKGSFSTLEIQRTEQGDSAMYLCASSTPGQGNTIYFGEGSWLTVV.

The chain links TRBV27 to TRBJ2-3; 11 bases line up with TRBD1. The CDR3 length is 20 residues. The trim removed 4 bases at V and 0 bases at J, leaving 15 bases unmatched. Germline assignment: CDR1 MNHEY and CDR2 SMNVEV (reference sequence). The CDR3 sequence is CASSSTGTGGPLPSTDTQYF. The CDR3, as DNA: TGTGCCAGCAGTTCAACCGGGACAGGGGGACCCCTTCCTAGCACAGATACGCAGTATTTT.

This rearrangement joins TRBV18 to TRBJ2-3; 13 bases align to TRBD2. CDR3 length: 19 residues. V gave up 0 bases and J gave up 0 bases; unmatched junction bases: 6. Germline V gene lookup returns CDR1 KGHSH and CDR2 LQKENI. The CDR3 sequence is CASSPPKTSGGKSTDTQYF. DNA of the CDR3: TGTGCCAGCTCACCACCGAAGACTAGCGGGGGGAAGAGCACAGATACGCAGTATTTT.

A few counts support this clone. The chain is built from TRBV19 and TRBJ2-3; TRBD1 might be the D (5 bases). Trimming stripped 5 bases from V and 0 bases from J, with 12 bases between. The CDR3 loop spans 15 amino acids. Germline V gives CDR1 LNHDA, CDR2 SQIVND (reference sequence). CDR3 loop: CASSPRQSSTDTQYF. Here the CDR3 DNA reads TGTGCCAGTAGTCCAAGACAGTCAAGCACAGATACGCAGTATTTT.

This clone has a single count. The CDR3 sequence: CASSVGGGNYGYTF. The CDR3 coding sequence is TGTGCCAGCAGCGTAGGAGGGGGTAACTATGGCTACACCTTC. The gene calls are TRBV9 and TRBJ1-2; D perhaps matches TRBD1 (6 bases). The germline V and J ends were trimmed by 0 bases and 1 base, with 7 bases remaining between them. The length of the CDR3 is 14 residues. The germline CDR1 and CDR2 sequences are SGDLS and YYNGEE.

V and J are TRBV7-6 and TRBJ2-7, with a weak D call TRBD2 (6 bases). This CDR3 region has 15 residues. V lost 2 bases and J lost 0, with 11 bases in between. Germline lookup yields CDR1 SGHVS and CDR2 FNYEAQ. The CDR3 region has the DNA TGTGCCAGCAGCTTATGGGACGGGAGCTCCTACGAGCAGTACTTC. Protein sequence: CASSLWDGSSYEQYF.

This clone was counted once. The rearrangement joins TRBV27 to TRBJ2-5; weak D call: TRBD2 (6 bases). V was pared by 3 bases and J by 0 bases, with 14 bases between. The length of the CDR3 is 16 residues. In germline, CDR1 is MNHEY, CDR2 SMNVEV (reference sequence). DNA for the CDR3: TGTGCCAGCAGTTTCGTCGGGGGTTCGTACCAAGAGACCCAGTACTTC. It specifies CASSFVGGSYQETQYF.

The chain recombines TRBV18 with TRBJ2-3; unclear D gene. In germline, CDR1 is KGHSH, CDR2 LQKENI. The CDR3 contains 15 residues. Trimming took 1 base from V and 1 from J, leaving 9 bases between them. The CDR3 region is CASSPRYIGTDTQYF. The CDR3 nucleotides read TGTGCCAGCTCACCACGGTACATTGGCACAGATACGCAGTATTTT.